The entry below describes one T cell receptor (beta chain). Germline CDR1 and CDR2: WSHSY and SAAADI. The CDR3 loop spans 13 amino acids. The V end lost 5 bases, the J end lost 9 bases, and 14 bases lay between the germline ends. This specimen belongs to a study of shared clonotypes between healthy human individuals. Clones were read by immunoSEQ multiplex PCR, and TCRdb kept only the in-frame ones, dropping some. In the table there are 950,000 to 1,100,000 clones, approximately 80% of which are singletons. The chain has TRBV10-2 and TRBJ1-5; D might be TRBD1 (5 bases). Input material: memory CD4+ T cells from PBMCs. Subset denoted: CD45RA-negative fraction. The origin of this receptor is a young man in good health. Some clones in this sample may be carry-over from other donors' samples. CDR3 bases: TGCGCCAGCAGTTGGACAATCGCTGGGCCCCAGCATTTT. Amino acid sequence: CASSWTIAGPQHF.